This TCR beta chain is from a study of blood T cell repertoires in COVID-19. Across the study: Whether acute or convalescent, the COVID-19 samples came from the United States, Italy and Spain. The analysed material was cDNA or gDNA that came from T cells, B-cell-depleted T cells, or PBMCs.

Looked up from germline, CDR1 is LGHDT and CDR2 is YNNKEL (reference sequence). V lost 5 bases, J lost 0 bases, and 3 bases stayed unmatched. The CDR3 contains 15 residues. Per the original methods: Nucleated cell counts were estimated from reference gene primer amplification. The data were produced by immunoSEQ multiplex PCR, yet TCRdb's version contains in-frame clones alone and is incomplete. For V, J and clone size, that table is used; D and trimming come from the DNA. The sample has more than 200,000 clones, around 90% seen once. This clone was picked up many times. The sequencing sample was made of peripheral blood. This TCR was sampled from a man aged 65 to 79 with acute or convalescent COVID-19. The chain combines TRBV3-1 (or the pseudogene TRBV3-2) with TRBJ2-7; 11 bases fit TRBD2. CDR3 sequence: CASSTGLAASYEQYF. The CDR3 bases are TGTGCCAGCAGCACGGGACTAGCGGCCTCCTACGAGCAGTACTTC.